What follows is one T cell receptor beta chain and its context. Here immunoSEQ multiplex PCR was the method, and the copy in TCRdb shows in-frame clones only, minus some. The sample includes about 110,000 clones, around 90% of them seen just once. The data were taken from a study of blood T cell repertoires in COVID-19. Study background: Acute and convalescent COVID-19 samples came from the United States, Italy and Spain.

This CDR3 is built from 17 residues. With 0 bases removed from V and 4 bases from J, the gap between germline ends came to 19 bases. CDR1 and CDR2 from the germline V gene are LGHDT and YNNKEL (reference sequence). Sequencing used peripheral blood. The clonotype was recovered from a human donor in a cohort sampled during active COVID-19. The V gene is TRBV3-1 (or the pseudogene TRBV3-2), the J gene TRBJ2-7; D perhaps matches TRBD1 (6 bases). This CDR3 reads CASSQDPGQPAGYEQYF. CDR3 coding DNA: TGTGCCAGCAGCCAAGACCCCGGACAGCCAGCTGGGTACGAGCAGTACTTC.